This T cell receptor beta chain was identified in a study of cytomegalovirus exposure and HLA in healthy donors. At the level of the study: A previous analysis identified 100 million or so unique TCR beta sequences derived from roughly 190 million T cells. Overall study findings and caveats: A later analysis found common viral pathogens apparently linked to several of the most significant clusters.

Healthy bone marrow donors supplied every sample. To note about this clone: Its matching antigen is unknown.

The PCR used 60 Vbeta and 13 Jbeta primers. Method: immunoSEQ multiplex PCR; TCRdb's copy keeps in-frame clones and lacks some. The table lists roughly 98,000 clones, roughly 74% of them singletons. The CDR3 length is 15 residues. The J segment lost 1 base and the V segment lost 3 bases, leaving 6 bases of the junction unmatched. CDR1 is MNHNY, CDR2 SVGAGI, per germline (reference sequence). Source material: PBMCs. The chain carries TRBV6-6 and TRBJ2-7, with TRBD1 matching over 7 bases. This TCR came from a woman in her 70s in good health and CMV-seropositive. CDR3 bases: TGTGCCAGCAGTTATTGGGACAGATTGTCCTACGAGCAGTACTTC. Its protein is CASSYWDRLSYEQYF.